These 11 T cell receptor beta chains originate from one sample sequenced in a study of metastatic and nonmetastatic thyroid tumors. All patients reached thyroid surgery having received no treatment beforehand. TCRdb re-called clones via MiXCR from the PCR reads. The data hold 89,000 or so clones, with around 9.2% observed a single time. The sample taken for sequencing was blood. These receptors originate from a female donor with papillary thyroid cancer or a benign thyroid nodule (not recorded which). Some clones in this sample may be carry-over from other donors' samples.

Ten or more counts support this clone. The chain recombines TRBV12-3 or TRBV12-4 with TRBJ2-1, with D maybe TRBD1 (8 bases). V dropped 6 bases and J dropped 0 bases, with 15 bases sitting between them. The CDR3 is made up of 16 amino acids. In DNA, the CDR3 is TGTGCCAGCAGGGAACAGGGGGGGAGCTCCTACAATGAGCAGTTCTTC. It translates to CASREQGGSSYNEQFF.

This chain joins TRBV29-1 and TRBJ2-6, with D perhaps matching TRBD2 (5 bases). The CDR3 loop spans 16 amino acids. V was clipped by 4 bases and J by 1 base, with 14 bases between them. The germline V gene encodes CDR1 SQVTM and CDR2 ANQGSEA. CDR3 DNA sequence: TGCAGCGTTGGGATAGGACTTGCTTCTGGGGCCAACGTCCTGACTTTC. As protein: CSVGIGLASGANVLTF.

About this clone: A much larger clone sits a single nucleotide away, making a read error possible. The V and J genes are TRBV10-1 and TRBJ2-2; unclear D gene. This CDR3 has 15 amino acids. Between the trimmed V and J ends, which lost 2 bases and 3 bases, there was a span of 10 bases. Germline values: CDR1 WNHNN, CDR2 SYGVQD (reference sequence). The CDR3 bases are TGCGCCAGCAGTGAGAGGCAAATGGACACCGGGGAGCTGTTTTTT. Its protein is CASSERQMDTGELFF.

This clone was detected ten times or more. The chain uses TRBV13 and TRBJ2-4; 7 positions agree with TRBD1. Germline lookup yields CDR1 PRHDT and CDR2 FYEKMQ (reference sequence). The CDR3 is made up of 13 amino acids. Trimming took 0 bases from V and 7 from J; bases not matched to a gene: 0. The chain's CDR3 is CASSLGDRNIQYF. CDR3 in DNA: TGTGCCAGCAGCTTAGGGGACAGGAACATTCAGTACTTC.

At least ten counts were recorded for this clone. This chain connects TRBV19 to TRBJ1-5; D remains unclear. This CDR3 is built from 15 residues. Trimming shortened V by 7 bases and J by 1 base, and 14 bases separated the two germline ends. Germline lookup yields CDR1 LNHDA and CDR2 SQIVND (reference sequence). The CDR3: CASISEGGSNQPQHF. The CDR3 DNA reads as TGTGCCAGTATTTCCGAGGGTGGGAGCAATCAGCCCCAGCATTTT.

A word on this clone: A much larger clone differs from this one at a single base, so this may be a read error. The rearrangement uses TRBV7-3 and TRBJ2-1, with TRBD2 matching over 8 bases. CDR1 is SGHTA, CDR2 FQGTGA, per germline. CDR3 size: 12 residues. Trimming took 5 bases from V and 9 from J; bases not matched to a gene: 3. DNA of the CDR3: TGTGCCAGCAGCCGGGGGGGGACTGAGCAGTTCTTC. This translates into CASSRGGTEQFF.

About this clone itself: This may come from a read error, since a much larger clone is one base off. The same CDR3 is also encoded by other DNA sequences in this sample. CDR3 sequence reads: CAISESWPYNEQFF. The DNA for the CDR3 is TGTGCCATCAGCGAGTCGTGGCCCTACAATGAGCAGTTCTTC. This chain joins TRBV10-3 and TRBJ2-1; D gene uncertain. Germline V gene data show CDR1 as ENHRY and CDR2 as SYGVKD. The length of the CDR3 is 14 residues.

This clone was recorded many times. This sequence joins TRBV20-1 and TRBJ2-2, with D tentatively TRBD1 or TRBD2 (5 bases each). The germline V and J ends were trimmed by 3 bases and 4 bases, with 6 bases remaining between them. The germline V gene encodes CDR1 DFQATT and CDR2 SNEGSKA (reference sequence). This CDR3 comprises 12 residues. CDR3: CSASGATGELFF. The DNA for the CDR3 is TGCAGTGCTAGCGGGGCCACCGGGGAGCTGTTTTTT.

This clone was seen many times. The rearrangement uses TRBV5-1 and TRBJ1-5; TRBD1 aligns across 7 bases. Germline CDR1 SGHRS, CDR2 YFSETQ. V dropped 0 bases and J dropped 3; count of bases not matched to a gene: 6. The CDR3 spans 16 residues. The CDR3 sequence is CASSLGIGTVNQPQHF. The CDR3 region has the DNA TGCGCCAGCAGCTTGGGGATCGGGACAGTCAATCAGCCCCAGCATTTT. Combining the CDR3 with reference TRBV5-1 and TRBJ1-5 gives the whole variable domain KAGVTQTPRYLIKTRGQQVTLSCSPISGHRSVSWYQQTPGQGLQFLFEYFSETQRNKGNFPGRFSGRQFSNSRSEMNVSTLELGDSALYLCASSLGIGTVNQPQHFGDGTRLSIL.

This clone was recorded at least ten times. The chain couples TRBV7-3 to TRBJ1-1; maybe TRBD1 (5 bases). Germline V CDR1 and CDR2: SGHTA, FQGTGA. The CDR3 has 15 amino acids. The V end was cut by 5 bases, the J end by 1 base, with 14 bases between. This CDR3 reads CASSLRPGQNTEAFF. Here the CDR3 DNA reads TGTGCCAGCAGCCTCCGCCCGGGGCAGAACACTGAAGCTTTCTTT.

This clone was recorded many times. The rearrangement joins TRBV9 to TRBJ1-5; TRBD1 might be the D (5 bases). In germline, CDR1 is SGDLS, CDR2 YYNGEE. This CDR3 is built from 14 residues. Trimming pared 4 bases from V and 12 bases from J, leaving 20 bases between. DNA for the CDR3: TGTGCCAGCAGCCCCAAGGCAGGGCCCGGTTTCCAGCATTTT. The encoded protein is CASSPKAGPGFQHF.